A selection of T cell receptor beta chains follows, all from one sample in a study of cytomegalovirus exposure and HLA in healthy donors. Sequencing used immunoSEQ multiplex PCR; TCRdb keeps in-frame clones, though not all of them. The data contain some 150,000 clones, around 72% of them singletons. Sequenced input: PBMCs. Receptors were obtained from a middle-aged man in good health and CMV-seronegative. CDR3s include the opening cysteine and the closing phenylalanine or tryptophan. The D gene is left open where the match is weak. Expanded clones are given a class, and other clones once, few, many or no size at all.

TRBV28	.	.	TRBJ1-1	CASSLSGSAEAFF	TGTGCCAGCAGTTTATCAGGGTCCGCTGAAGCTTTCTTT
TRBV5-1	TRBD1	.	TRBJ2-4	CASSQNTGGVQYF	TGCGCCAGCAGCCAAAATACAGGGGGCGTTCAGTACTTC
TRBV9	TRBD1	few	TRBJ2-2	CASSATGDTGELFF	TGTGCCAGCAGCGCGACAGGGGACACCGGGGAGCTGTTTTTT
TRBV15	.	.	TRBJ1-1	CATSRDLLTGGGPRAFF	TGTGCCACCAGCAGAGATCTATTGACGGGGGGGGGACCAAGGGCTTTCTTT
TRBV2	TRBD1	.	TRBJ1-1	CASSLDRDTEAFF	TGTGCCAGCAGTCTAGACAGGGACACTGAAGCTTTCTTT
TRBV5-1	.	.	TRBJ1-1	CASSSQGNTEAFF	TGCGCCAGCAGCTCTCAGGGGAACACTGAAGCTTTCTTT
TRBV27	.	few	TRBJ1-1	CASSSFRGEAFF	TGTGCCAGCAGTTCTTTCAGGGGTGAAGCTTTCTTT
TRBV7-6	TRBD1	.	TRBJ2-1	CASSLEVGDSHEQFF	TGTGCCAGCAGCTTAGAGGTTGGGGACAGTCATGAGCAGTTCTTC
TRBV10-2	TRBD1	.	TRBJ1-5	CASRPGTGGDQPQHF	TGCGCCAGCAGGCCCGGGACAGGGGGCGATCAGCCCCAGCATTTT
TRBV9	.	.	TRBJ2-7	CASSARDSFYEQYF	TGTGCCAGCAGCGCCCGGGACTCATTCTACGAGCAGTACTTC
TRBV7-9	TRBD2	.	TRBJ2-1	CASSLAVAGGLDEQFF	TGTGCCAGCAGCTTAGCGGTAGCGGGAGGGCTCGATGAGCAGTTCTTC